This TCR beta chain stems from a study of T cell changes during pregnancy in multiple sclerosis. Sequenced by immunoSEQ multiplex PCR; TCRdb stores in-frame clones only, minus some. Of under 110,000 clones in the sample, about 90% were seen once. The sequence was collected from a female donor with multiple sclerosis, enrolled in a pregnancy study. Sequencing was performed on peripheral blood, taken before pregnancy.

CDR3 DNA sequence: TGTGCCAGCAGCGCGACAGTCCCCGGAAACACCATATATTTT. Translated: CASSATVPGNTIYF. This chain uses TRBV6-1 with TRBJ1-3; D perhaps matches TRBD1 (5 bases). The CDR3 consists of 14 residues. Germline lookup yields CDR1 MNHNS and CDR2 SASEGT. The ends were cut back, 6 bases at V and 4 bases at J, with 13 bases in the middle.